This entry features one T cell receptor (beta chain) sequence. The source of the sample is a study of shared clonotypes between healthy human individuals. CDR3 length: 18 residues. V was pared by 4 bases and J by 8 bases, with 27 bases between. CDR1 MNHNS and CDR2 SASEGT come from the germline V gene. The table came from immunoSEQ multiplex PCR; TCRdb's copy has only in-frame clones and leaves some out. The data show 1.6 million or so clones, approximately 98.5% seen once. Sequenced: naive CD4+ T cells sorted from blood. Subset: CD45RA+ positively selected. The chain couples TRBV6-1 to TRBJ2-1; D assignment may be TRBD1 or TRBD2 (5 bases each). The sequence was collected from a man in his thirties or forties in good health. Here the CDR3 reads CASSGGSVASWVSDEQFF. Written as DNA, the CDR3 is TGTGCCAGCAGTGGGGGGTCAGTAGCTAGCTGGGTCAGCGATGAGCAGTTCTTC.